This paragraph reports one TCR beta chain. The CDR3 is 13 amino acids. V gave up 6 bases and J gave up 10 bases, with 18 bases separating them. CDR1 and CDR2 (germline): SNHLY, FYNNEI. Addition of a universal primer site occurred through template switching, and cDNA carried unique molecular identifiers. TCRdb independently ran MiXCR on the 5' RACE reads; one entry per CDR3 protein. The table records some 440,000 distinct CDR3 sequences, less than 25% of them present only once. This record belongs to a study of identical twins. Only healthy Caucasians were enrolled as donors. The sample was also linked to a second study, of T cells expressing NK-cell markers. That work contributes: Sorted T-cell subsets CD3+CD56+NKG2C+, CD3+CD56+NKG2C- and CD3+CD56-NKG2C+ were TCR beta-sequenced. As a fraction of CD8+ T cells, dominant NKG2C+ clonotypes reached roughly 1.0-7.5% in over 5 donors.

Specimen: CD4+ T cells sorted from blood. The sequence came from a young woman in good health. The V call is TRBV2, the J call TRBJ1-1; maybe TRBD1 (5 bases). In DNA form, the CDR3 reads TGTGCCAGCAGGGACACGGGAACCCGGCGAGCTTTCTTT. This translates into CASRDTGTRRAFF.